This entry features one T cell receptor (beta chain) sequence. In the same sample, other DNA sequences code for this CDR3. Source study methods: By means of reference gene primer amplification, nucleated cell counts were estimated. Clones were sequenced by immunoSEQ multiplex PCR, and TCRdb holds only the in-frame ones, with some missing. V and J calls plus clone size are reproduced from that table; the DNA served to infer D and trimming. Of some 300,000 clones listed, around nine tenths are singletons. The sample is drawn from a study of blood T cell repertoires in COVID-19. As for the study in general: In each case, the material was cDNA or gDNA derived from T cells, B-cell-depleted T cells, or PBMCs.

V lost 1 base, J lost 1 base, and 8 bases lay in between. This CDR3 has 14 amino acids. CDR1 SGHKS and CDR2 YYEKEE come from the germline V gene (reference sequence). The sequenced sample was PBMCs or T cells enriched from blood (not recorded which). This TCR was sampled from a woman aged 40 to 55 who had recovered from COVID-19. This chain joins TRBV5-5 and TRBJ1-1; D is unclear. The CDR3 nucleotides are TGTGCCAGCAGCTTGCCGGCGGGGAACACTGAAGCTTTCTTT. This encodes CASSLPAGNTEAFF.